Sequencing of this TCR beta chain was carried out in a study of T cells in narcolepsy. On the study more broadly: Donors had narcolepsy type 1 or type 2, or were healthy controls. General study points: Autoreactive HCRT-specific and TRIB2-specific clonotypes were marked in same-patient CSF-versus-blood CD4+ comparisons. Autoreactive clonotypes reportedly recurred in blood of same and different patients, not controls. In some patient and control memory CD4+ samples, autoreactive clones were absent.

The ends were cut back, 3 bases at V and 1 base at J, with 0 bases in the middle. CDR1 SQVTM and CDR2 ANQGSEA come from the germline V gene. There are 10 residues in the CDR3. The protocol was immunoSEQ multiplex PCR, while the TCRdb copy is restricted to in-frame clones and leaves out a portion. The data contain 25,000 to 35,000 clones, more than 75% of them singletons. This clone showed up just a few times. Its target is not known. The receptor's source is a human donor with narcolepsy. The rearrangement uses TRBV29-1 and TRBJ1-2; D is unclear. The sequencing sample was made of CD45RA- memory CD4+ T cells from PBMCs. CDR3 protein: CSVDNYGYTF. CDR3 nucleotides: TGCAGCGTTGATAACTATGGCTACACCTTC.